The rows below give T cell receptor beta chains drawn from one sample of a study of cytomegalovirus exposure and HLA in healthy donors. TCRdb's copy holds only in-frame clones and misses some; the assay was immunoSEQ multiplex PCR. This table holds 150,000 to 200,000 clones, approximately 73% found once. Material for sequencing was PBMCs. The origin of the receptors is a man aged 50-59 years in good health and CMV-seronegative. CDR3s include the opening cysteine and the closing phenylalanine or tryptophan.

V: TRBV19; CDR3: CASSIVPTYATEAFF
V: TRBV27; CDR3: CASSKGQGSPSGANVLTF
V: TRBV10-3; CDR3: CAISGSPGQGRGNEQFF
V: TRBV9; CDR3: CASSVETASGNTIYF
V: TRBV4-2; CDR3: CASTLSGLNEKLFF
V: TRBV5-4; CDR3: CASSYPGQGDEKLFF
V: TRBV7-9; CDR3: CASSLGVYRADTQYF
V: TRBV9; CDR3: CASSVEEGPNNSPLHF
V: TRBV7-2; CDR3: CASSPGQGGSGNTIYF
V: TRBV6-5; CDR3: CASSSAGTGESEQYF
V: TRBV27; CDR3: CASSPDTGFYGYTF
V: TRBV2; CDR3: CASTPGGWSYNEQFF
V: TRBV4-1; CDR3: CASSQTTGNQPQHF
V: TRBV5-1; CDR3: CASSLQTTGGSSEAFF
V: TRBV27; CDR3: CASSPYPTSGGETQYF
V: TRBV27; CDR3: CASSLGIGGETYEQYF
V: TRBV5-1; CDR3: CASSLDRGGPYEQYF
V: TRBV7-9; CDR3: CASTPDRVNTEAFF
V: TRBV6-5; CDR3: CASRGRQGLVLALHF
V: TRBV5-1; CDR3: CASSPTDSGNTIYF
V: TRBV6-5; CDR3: CASSPGSGGRNEQFF
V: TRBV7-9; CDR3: CASNTGGKGLEQYF
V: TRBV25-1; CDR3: CASSDTGKSSYNSPLHF
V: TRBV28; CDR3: CASSFKPLSYEQYF
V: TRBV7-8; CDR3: CASSVRQGNSYEQYF
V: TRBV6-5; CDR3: CASRVGTAYNSPLHF
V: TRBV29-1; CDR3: CSVAGGSNQPQHF
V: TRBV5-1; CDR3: CASSSTGGGTGELFF
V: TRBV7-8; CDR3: CASSLMGQGSNYGYTF
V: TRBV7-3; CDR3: CASSPTHLGRLTGELFF
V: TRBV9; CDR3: CASSVGRGGHVDTQYF
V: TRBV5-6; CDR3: CASSLRDKTYEQYF